The clone carrying this T cell receptor beta chain was counted a single time. This entry belongs to a study of OX40 agonist ivuxolimab in advanced cancers. As for the study in general: An anti-OX40 (CD134) antibody with agonistic activity, ivuxolimab, was administered to patients. Patients were treated with intravenous ivuxolimab, dosed at 0.01 to 10 mg/kg and infused every 2 weeks.

Blood sampling took place at baseline, cycle 4 day 1, and cycle 7 day 1. Sequencing used immunoSEQ multiplex PCR; TCRdb keeps in-frame clones, though not all of them. The repertoire holds nearly 80,000 clones, with about nine tenths as singletons. Germline V gene sequence: CDR1 LNHDA, CDR2 SQIVND (reference sequence). Trimming pared 2 bases from V and 7 bases from J, leaving 11 bases between. The CDR3 length is 13 residues. V and J are TRBV19 and TRBJ1-1; D remains ambiguous. The sequencing used CD4+ or CD8+ T cells sorted from blood, collected in a trial of the OX40 agonist ivuxolimab. This TCR derives from an adult with an advanced solid tumor such as melanoma, head and neck, liver or kidney cancer. Here the CDR3 reads CASSISGSLEAFF. In DNA form, the CDR3 reads TGTGCCAGTAGTATAAGTGGCAGCCTTGAAGCTTTCTTT.